This TCR beta chain comes out of a study of T cells after yellow fever vaccination. General observations from the study: A weaker secondary response peaked on day 5, the primary on day 15.

To note about this clonotype: Its antigen is currently unknown.

CDR1 and CDR2 (germline): SEHNR, FQNEAQ (reference sequence). With 2 bases removed from V and 1 base from J, the gap between germline ends came to 6 bases. This CDR3 spans 15 amino acids. The authors made TCR cDNA by 5'RACE template switching, adding a universal primer site and UMIs. Via MiXCR, TCRdb re-called the 5' RACE reads, giving one row per CDR3 protein. The table has about 58,000 distinct CDR3 sequences, around 6.5% seen once. The chain couples TRBV7-9 to TRBJ1-6; no firm D call. This sequence originates from a man between 18 and 35 years old who received the YFV17D yellow fever vaccine. Sequenced material: CD8+ T cells sorted from PBMCs, taken on the day of the first yellow fever vaccination. CDR3: CASSLTGSYNSPLHF. Here the CDR3 DNA reads TGTGCCAGCAGCTTAACTGGGTCCTATAATTCACCCCTCCACTTT.